These T cell receptor beta chains were read from a single sample in a study of Ad26.COV2.S vaccination and SARS-CoV-2 variants. Generated by immunoSEQ multiplex PCR, the TCRdb table keeps only in-frame clones and is missing some. The profile shows over 400,000 clones, over 80% of them singletons. Sample: peripheral blood, taken in a trial of Ad26.COV2.S vaccine versus placebo. All receptors come from a person between 18 and 59 years old who received the Ad26.COV2.S COVID-19 vaccine or a placebo. CDR3s include the opening cysteine and the closing phenylalanine or tryptophan. The D gene is left open where the match is weak. Size values are once, few and many counts, or a class for expanded clones, and some rows have none.

.	TRBV29-1	.	TRBJ2-3	CSVPPRPASTDTQYF	TGCAGCGTACCACCCAGGCCGGCTAGCACAGATACGCAGTATTTT
.	TRBV11-3	.	TRBJ2-3	CASSSRGALTDTQYF	TGTGCCAGCAGCTCCCGGGGGGCGCTCACAGATACGCAGTATTTT
.	TRBV15	TRBD1	TRBJ2-7	CATSRVGQHEQYF	TGTGCCACCAGCAGAGTGGGACAGCACGAGCAGTACTTC
.	TRBV6-9	.	TRBJ1-2	CASSYPGDYGYTF	TGTGCCAGCAGTTATCCAGGCGACTATGGCTACACCTTC
.	TRBV19	TRBD1	TRBJ1-1	CASSTGTGGTEAFF	TGTGCCAGTAGCACGGGGACAGGGGGCACTGAAGCTTTCTTT
.	TRBV6-5	.	TRBJ1-2	CASGQSSYGYTF	TGTGCCAGTGGACAGAGCTCCTATGGCTACACCTTC
.	TRBV6-1	.	TRBJ1-4	CASSEATSQGFNEKLFF	TGTGCCAGCAGTGAAGCGACTTCTCAGGGGTTTAATGAAAAACTGTTTTTT
.	TRBV28	.	TRBJ2-7	CASSLTEESVVYEQYF	TGTGCCAGCAGTTTAACTGAGGAATCGGTAGTCTACGAGCAGTACTTC
.	TRBV5-1	.	TRBJ2-7	CASSPIPGPSYEQYF	TGCGCCAGCAGCCCAATTCCCGGACCTTCTTACGAGCAGTACTTC
few	TRBV7-9	.	TRBJ1-1	CASSLTQGRGAFF	TGTGCCAGCAGCTTGACCCAAGGGAGAGGGGCTTTCTTT
once	TRBV27	TRBD1	TRBJ2-7	CASRALGQGTYEQYF	TGTGCCAGCAGAGCCTTGGGACAGGGGACCTACGAGCAGTACTTC
.	TRBV7-2	.	TRBJ2-3	CASSLLGPNTDTQYF	TGTGCCAGCAGCTTACTGGGACCGAACACAGATACGCAGTATTTT
few	TRBV4-1	TRBD2	TRBJ2-1	CASSQRTSGSYNEQFF	TGCGCCAGCAGCCAAAGGACTAGCGGCTCCTACAATGAGCAGTTCTTC
.	TRBV3-1/TRBV3-2	.	TRBJ2-7	CASSQGQTRTYEQYF	TGTGCCAGCAGCCAAGGACAGACTAGAACCTACGAGCAGTACTTC
.	TRBV25-1	.	TRBJ2-2	CASSGRQANTGELFF	TGTGCCAGCAGTGGGAGACAGGCGAACACCGGGGAGCTGTTTTTT
.	TRBV7-8	TRBD2	TRBJ2-7	CASEALAVGEQYF	TGTGCCAGCGAAGCACTAGCGGTTGGGGAGCAGTACTTC
.	TRBV10-3	.	TRBJ2-7	CAIRRTAEAYEQYF	TGTGCCATCAGGAGGACAGCGGAGGCCTACGAGCAGTACTTC
.	TRBV4-3	.	TRBJ2-7	CASSQDLPGVSEQYF	TGCGCCAGCAGCCAAGATCTTCCAGGGGTGAGTGAGCAGTACTTC
.	TRBV19	TRBD1	TRBJ2-1	CASSRKGQGTYNEQFF	TGTGCCAGTAGTAGAAAAGGACAGGGGACCTACAATGAGCAGTTCTTC
.	TRBV6-6	TRBD1	TRBJ1-1	CASSLTGPGGIDTEAFF	TGTGCCAGCAGTCTTACAGGGCCAGGGGGCATCGACACTGAAGCTTTCTTT
.	TRBV7-6	.	TRBJ2-1	CASSQNNEQFF	TGTGCCAGCAGCCAAAACAATGAGCAGTTCTTC
few	TRBV4-3	.	TRBJ1-2	CASSQVVGTVYGYTF	TGCGCCAGCAGCCAAGTAGTGGGAACAGTCTATGGCTACACCTTC
.	TRBV6-5	TRBD1	TRBJ2-7	CASSPRGQGLHEQYF	TGTGCCAGCAGCCCCCGGGGACAGGGTCTCCACGAGCAGTACTTC
.	TRBV6-5	.	TRBJ1-3	CASSYSGGRGNTIYF	TGTGCCAGCAGTTACTCGGGGGGACGTGGAAACACCATATATTTT
.	TRBV6-5	TRBD2	TRBJ2-3	CASSSGGNPDTQYF	TGTGCCAGCAGTAGCGGGGGGAACCCAGATACGCAGTATTTT
.	TRBV4-3	TRBD2	TRBJ2-1	CASSQGAGGKVEQFF	TGCGCCAGCAGCCAAGGTGCGGGGGGGAAGGTTGAGCAGTTCTTC
.	TRBV27	.	TRBJ2-6	CASSLGGVGANVLTF	TGTGCCAGCAGTTTAGGCGGGGTTGGGGCCAACGTCCTGACTTTC
once	TRBV28	TRBD1	TRBJ1-2	CASSLRGDRVGYTF	TGTGCCAGCAGTTTAAGGGGCGACAGGGTTGGCTACACCTTC
.	TRBV4-3	TRBD1	TRBJ2-3	CASSPRQGAEYRGTDTQYF	TGCGCCAGCAGCCCGAGACAGGGGGCTGAATATCGAGGCACAGATACGCAGTATTTT
.	TRBV7-9	.	TRBJ2-7	CASSPGPGYQYF	TGTGCCAGCAGCCCAGGACCGGGCTATCAGTACTTC
.	TRBV19	.	TRBJ2-5	CASSPSPGFQETQYF	TGTGCCAGTAGCCCCTCCCCAGGCTTCCAAGAGACCCAGTACTTC
once	TRBV3-1/TRBV3-2	.	TRBJ2-5	CASSQEGKTQYF	TGTGCCAGCAGCCAAGAGGGGAAGACCCAGTACTTC
.	TRBV6-5	.	TRBJ2-7	CASGDGIILSYEQYF	TGTGCCAGCGGGGATGGCATCATCCTCTCCTACGAGCAGTACTTC
.	TRBV7-8	TRBD1	TRBJ2-2	CASSPPGQGYTGELFF	TGTGCCAGCAGCCCGCCGGGACAGGGATACACCGGGGAGCTGTTTTTT
.	TRBV6-2/TRBV6-3	TRBD1	TRBJ2-5	CASSLGQEVETQYF	TGTGCCAGCAGTCTAGGACAGGAGGTGGAGACCCAGTACTTC
.	TRBV1	.	TRBJ2-3	CTSSQDRAGGRSTDTQYF	TGCACCAGCAGCCAAGATCGTGCGGGGGGCCGTAGCACAGATACGCAGTATTTT
.	TRBV20-1	.	TRBJ1-1	CSAIVFEAFF	TGCAGTGCTATCGTTTTTGAAGCTTTCTTT
.	TRBV28	.	TRBJ1-2	CASSLTAYGYTF	TGTGCCAGCAGTTTGACAGCTTATGGCTACACCTTC
.	TRBV3-1/TRBV3-2	.	TRBJ1-1	CASSQASVGSGTEAFF	TGTGCCAGCAGCCAAGCCTCTGTGGGTTCGGGCACTGAAGCTTTCTTT
.	TRBV5-5	TRBD1	TRBJ2-5	CASSLEDRVWETQYF	TGTGCCAGCAGCTTGGAGGACAGGGTTTGGGAGACCCAGTACTTC
once	TRBV30	.	TRBJ2-1	CAWSRTPGDNEQFF	TGTGCCTGGAGTCGAACCCCGGGGGACAATGAGCAGTTCTTC
.	TRBV30	.	TRBJ2-7	CASGLDNYEQYF	TGTGCCTCGGGACTGGATAACTACGAGCAGTACTTC
.	TRBV7-2	.	TRBJ1-1	CASSLTGVSLVSAFF	TGTGCCAGCAGCCTCACGGGGGTCTCCCTCGTTTCAGCTTTCTTT
.	TRBV18	TRBD1	TRBJ2-7	CASSLRQGSYEQYF	TGTGCCAGCTCGCTTCGACAGGGGTCCTACGAGCAGTACTTC
.	TRBV14	.	TRBJ2-1	CASSQDQVPGAYNEQFF	TGTGCCAGCAGCCAAGATCAGGTGCCAGGTGCCTACAATGAGCAGTTCTTC
.	TRBV25-1	.	TRBJ1-5	CASSAGRSNQPQHF	TGTGCCAGCAGTGCGGGACGGAGCAATCAGCCCCAGCATTTT
once	TRBV19	TRBD2	TRBJ2-3	CASSILAGPATQYF	TGTGCCAGTAGTATATTAGCGGGGCCAGCTACGCAGTATTTT
.	TRBV28	TRBD2	TRBJ2-1	CASSLPSGAGGYNEQFF	TGTGCCAGCAGTTTACCTAGCGGAGCGGGGGGCTACAATGAGCAGTTCTTC
.	TRBV6-2/TRBV6-3	.	TRBJ1-2	CASSSPTETNYGYTF	TGTGCCAGCAGTTCCCCGACAGAAACTAACTATGGCTACACCTTC
.	TRBV28	.	TRBJ1-4	CASREDRTNEKLFF	TGTGCCAGCAGGGAGGATCGAACTAATGAAAAACTGTTTTTT
once	TRBV7-2	.	TRBJ2-7	CASSFPRSGDHEQYF	TGTGCCAGCAGCTTCCCTCGGTCAGGGGACCACGAGCAGTACTTC
.	TRBV13	.	TRBJ2-7	CASSSEQNYEQYF	TGTGCCAGCAGCTCAGAGCAGAACTACGAGCAGTACTTC
.	TRBV5-1	.	TRBJ2-4	CASSLTVGLHIQYF	TGCGCCAGCAGCCTAACGGTCGGATTGCACATTCAGTACTTC
.	TRBV6-5	.	TRBJ2-7	CASSYSQGLIYEQYF	TGTGCCAGCAGTTACTCGCAGGGTTTGATCTACGAGCAGTACTTC
.	TRBV5-8	.	TRBJ2-3	CASSRYRQSTQYF	TGTGCCAGCAGCAGATACAGACAGTCTACGCAGTATTTT
.	TRBV7-6	TRBD1	TRBJ2-2	CASSVDRAETGELFF	TGTGCCAGCAGCGTAGACAGGGCGGAAACCGGGGAGCTGTTTTTT
few	TRBV5-4	.	TRBJ1-2	CASTTRASAGYTF	TGTGCCAGCACCACCCGGGCCTCGGCTGGCTACACCTTC